The 25 T cell receptor beta chains reported below all come from one sample, sequenced in a study of response to subunit inactivated influenza vaccine. TCRdb called the RT-PCR reads again in MiXCR, with one record for every CDR3 protein. Here the sample spans 150,000 to 200,000 distinct CDR3 sequences, roughly 12% being singletons. The data were also submitted as part of a second study, on T cells expressing NK-cell markers. Turning to that study: UMIs were included in TCR beta cDNA generated by 5'RACE template switching.

The sample consisted of CD8+ T cells sorted from PBMCs, taken 11 to 12 days after vaccination. All receptors come from a man over 45 who received an inactivated influenza vaccine.

This clonotype was seen a handful of times. The gene calls are TRBV5-6 and TRBJ2-7; possible D gene TRBD2, 5 bases. Trimming cost V 0 bases and J 3 bases, with 10 bases left between them. There are 14 residues in the CDR3. The germline CDR1 and CDR2 sequences are SGHDT and YYEEEE. CDR3 sequence (DNA): TGTGCCAGCAGCTTGGGGACTGGGAACTACGAGCAGTACTTC. Amino acid sequence: CASSLGTGNYEQYF.

This clonotype was counted many times. This chain links TRBV12-3 or TRBV12-4 with TRBJ1-1; 8 nucleotides match TRBD1. V shed 5 bases and J 5 bases; nucleotides not matched to a gene: 7. This CDR3 is 14 amino acids long. CDR3 sequence: CASSPTQGATEAFF. The CDR3 nucleotides are TGTGCCAGCAGTCCAACTCAGGGGGCAACTGAAGCTTTCTTT.

This clonotype showed up just a few times. The chain has TRBV18 and TRBJ1-1, with 9 nucleotides matching TRBD1. The CDR3 is made up of 14 amino acids. V trimming: 3 bases; J trimming: 7 bases; junction bases outside the gene matches: 6. Germline CDR1 and CDR2: KGHSH and LQKENI. This chain's CDR3 is CASSPNDRGIEAFF. In DNA form, the CDR3 reads TGTGCCAGCTCACCTAACGACAGGGGGATTGAAGCTTTCTTT.

In its sample, this clonotype was seen a few times. The chain uses TRBV6-5 and TRBJ2-3; D is ambiguous. Looked up from germline, CDR1 is MNHEY and CDR2 is SVGAGI. There are 15 residues in the CDR3. V lost 3 bases and J 0 bases, leaving 10 bases between the germline ends. The CDR3 DNA sequence: TGTGCCAGCAGTTATGAGACCTCTAGCACAGATACGCAGTATTTT. Protein: CASSYETSSTDTQYF.

V is TRBV4-3 and J is TRBJ2-1; 11 bases fit TRBD2. The CDR3 has 20 residues. The trim removed 0 bases at V and 0 bases at J, leaving 10 bases unmatched. CDR1 LGHNA and CDR2 YSLEER come from the germline V gene. Written as DNA, the CDR3 is TGCGCCAGCAGCCAAGATCCCGCTAGCGGGGGGTTAAGCTCCTACAATGAGCAGTTCTTC. Amino acids: CASSQDPASGGLSSYNEQFF.

This clonotype was observed a handful of times. The genes are TRBV3-1 and TRBJ2-7, with 7 positions matching TRBD2. The length of the CDR3 is 17 residues. The germline V gene has CDR1 LGHDT and CDR2 YNNKEL (reference sequence). V lost 4 bases to trimming and J lost 0 bases; unmatched junction nucleotides: 12. The CDR3 sequence: CASSPWGGSDFSYEQYF. In nucleotides, the CDR3 is TGTGCCAGCAGCCCGTGGGGGGGTAGCGACTTCTCCTACGAGCAGTACTTC.

In its sample, this clonotype was seen a few times. This chain joins TRBV5-6 and TRBJ2-1, with TRBD2 identical over 10 bases. Germline V gene lookup returns CDR1 SGHDT and CDR2 YYEEEE. Trimming cost V 2 bases and J 5 bases; bases outside gene matches: 10. The CDR3 has 17 residues. CDR3 sequence reads: CASSLGRRTSGHNEQFF. DNA for the CDR3: TGTGCCAGCAGCTTAGGGCGTAGGACTAGCGGACACAATGAGCAGTTCTTC. The full variable domain, in which reference TRBV5-6 and TRBJ2-1 provide the parts outside the CDR3, is DAGVTQSPTHLIKTRGQQVTLRCSPKSGHDTVSWYQQALGQGPQFIFQYYEEEERQRGNFPDRFSGHQFPNYSSELNVNALLLGDSALYLCASSLGRRTSGHNEQFFGPGTRLTVL.

This clonotype came up many times. The rearrangement uses TRBV7-9 and TRBJ1-1; D uncertain. The germline CDR1 and CDR2 sequences are SEHNR and FQNEAQ (reference sequence). This CDR3 is built from 14 residues. V lost 2 bases and J 5 bases, leaving 12 bases between the germline ends. The CDR3 protein is CASSLTRVGTEAFF. CDR3 sequence (DNA): TGTGCCAGCAGCTTAACAAGGGTAGGGACTGAAGCTTTCTTT.

This clonotype was counted many times. The V call is TRBV12-3 or TRBV12-4, the J call TRBJ2-3; TRBD1 or TRBD2 may be the D gene (5 bases each). There are 16 residues in the CDR3. The germline V and J ends were trimmed by 4 bases and 0 bases, with 14 bases remaining between them. The CDR3 loop is CASSSVGTASTDTQYF. CDR3 in DNA: TGTGCCAGCAGTTCCGTCGGGACGGCTAGCACAGATACGCAGTATTTT.

The CDR3 protein is CSARVRLAANTGELFF. The CDR3, as DNA: TGCAGTGCTAGAGTGAGGCTAGCGGCGAACACCGGGGAGCTGTTTTTT. V usage is TRBV20-1 and J usage is TRBJ2-2; TRBD2 agrees at 7 bases. With V trimmed by 1 base and J by 0 bases, 5 bases remained unmatched. This CDR3 spans 16 amino acids. Germline V gene sequence: CDR1 DFQATT, CDR2 SNEGSKA (reference sequence).

In this sample, this clonotype turned up many times. The gene calls are TRBV5-1 and TRBJ2-1, with 8 bases fitting TRBD2. The CDR3 runs to 17 residues. Germline values: CDR1 SGHRS, CDR2 YFSETQ. Losses at the gene ends were 3 bases for V and 5 bases for J; bases not matched to a gene: 13. This CDR3 is CASSWLYLAGLNNEQFF. CDR3 bases: TGCGCCAGCAGCTGGCTGTACTTAGCGGGGCTCAACAATGAGCAGTTCTTC.

This clonotype was recorded many times. J is TRBJ2-1 and V is TRBV2, with 11 bases lining up with TRBD2. V lost 4 bases to trimming and J lost 5 bases; unmatched junction nucleotides: 1. The CDR3 loop spans 14 amino acids. Germline V gene lookup returns CDR1 SNHLY and CDR2 FYNNEI. Here the CDR3 reads CASSGLAGNNEQFF. CDR3 DNA sequence: TGTGCCAGCAGTGGACTAGCGGGAAACAATGAGCAGTTCTTC.

The CDR3: CSARDPTSGKETQYF. CDR3 bases: TGCAGTGCTAGAGATCCGACTAGCGGAAAAGAGACCCAGTACTTC. The genes are TRBV20-1 and TRBJ2-5, with 9 bases lining up with TRBD2. The germline gives CDR1 DFQATT, CDR2 SNEGSKA (reference sequence). V lost 0 bases to trimming and J lost 3 bases; unmatched junction nucleotides: 5. CDR3 length: 15 residues.

The chain has TRBV7-6 and TRBJ2-7, with a possible D match to TRBD1 (6 bases). The germline gives CDR1 SGHVS, CDR2 FNYEAQ. The CDR3 contains 13 residues. The V gene lost 4 bases and the J gene lost 3 bases, with 10 bases spanning the gap. The CDR3 region has the DNA TGTGCCAGCAGCTCGCAACAGGGCTACGAGCAGTACTTC. Translating gives CASSSQQGYEQYF.

This clonotype was seen repeatedly, ten times or more. The chain employs TRBV10-3 and TRBJ2-7; D might be TRBD1 or TRBD2, each matching 5 bases. The CDR3 has 13 amino acids. V lost 0 bases to trimming and J lost 2 bases, with 5 bases between them. Germline loops: CDR1 ENHRY, CDR2 SYGVKD. CDR3 sequence: CAISESGAYEQYF. In DNA form, the CDR3 reads TGTGCCATCAGTGAGTCGGGGGCCTACGAGCAGTACTTC.

This clonotype has just a few counts. This sequence joins TRBV7-9 and TRBJ1-2, with no clear D. Germline V lookup: CDR1 SEHNR, CDR2 FQNEAQ (reference sequence). The CDR3 spans 15 residues. The V end was cut by 2 bases, the J end by 7 bases, with 17 bases between. The CDR3 reads CASSLSTFRVLGYTF. Here the CDR3 DNA reads TGTGCCAGCAGCTTATCTACTTTCAGAGTCCTTGGCTACACCTTC.

This clonotype has more than one count but fewer than ten. This rearrangement joins TRBV11-2 to TRBJ1-1; 8 positions match TRBD1. The CDR3 is 15 amino acids. V lost 3 bases to trimming and J lost 3 bases; unmatched junction nucleotides: 6. Germline values: CDR1 SGHAT, CDR2 FQNNGV. CDR3 sequence: CASSLTGAAHTEAFF. CDR3 coding DNA: TGTGCCAGCAGCTTGACAGGGGCGGCGCACACTGAAGCTTTCTTT. Looking up the rest from reference TRBV11-2 and TRBJ1-1 gives the full variable domain: EAGVAQSPRYKIIEKRQSVAFWCNPISGHATLYWYQQILGQGPKLLIQFQNNGVVDDSQLPKDRFSAERLKGVDSTLKIQPAKLEDSAVYLCASSLTGAAHTEAFFGQGTRLTVV.

In its sample, this clonotype was seen a few times. This sequence joins TRBV12-3 or TRBV12-4 and TRBJ1-1; no clear D. V was trimmed by 5 bases and J by 11 bases, leaving 15 bases between them. The CDR3 extends over 12 amino acids. The CDR3 nucleotides are TGTGCCAGCAGTCCCGGGGTGATCGGGGCTTTCTTT. It is translated as CASSPGVIGAFF.

The CDR3 here is CASSLTGDMNTEAFF. In DNA form, the CDR3 reads TGTGCCAGCAGCTTGACAGGGGACATGAACACTGAAGCTTTCTTT. V gene TRBV5-4 combines with J gene TRBJ1-1; TRBD1 matches at 7 bases. CDR3 size: 15 residues. V shed 1 base and J 0 bases; nucleotides not matched to a gene: 3. CDR1 and CDR2 (germline): SGHNT, YYREEE (reference sequence).

This clonotype was seen at least ten times. The chain has TRBV6-2 or TRBV6-3 and TRBJ2-5, with TRBD2 as a possible D gene (5 bases). Trimming took off 2 bases at V and 0 bases at J, with 16 bases between the two ends. This CDR3 region has 17 residues. Germline values: CDR1 MNHEY, CDR2 SVGEGT. In DNA form, the CDR3 reads TGTGCCAGCAGTTACGCTTACCGGGAATGGTACCAAGAGACCCAGTACTTC. Translation gives CASSYAYREWYQETQYF.

This clonotype turned up a few times. The chain joins TRBV28 to TRBJ2-1, with D unclear. Trimming removed 2 bases from V and 0 bases from J, with 14 bases in between. CDR3 length equals 17 residues. CDR1 MDHEN and CDR2 SYDVKM come from the germline V gene. The CDR3 reads CASSLVVGQLSYNEQFF. In DNA, the CDR3 is TGTGCCAGCAGTTTAGTCGTCGGTCAGCTCTCCTACAATGAGCAGTTCTTC. The complete variable domain, with remaining parts taken from reference TRBV28 and TRBJ2-1, reads DVKVTQSSRYLVKRTGEKVFLECVQDMDHENMFWYRQDPGLGLRLIYFSYDVKMKEKGDIPEGYSVSREKKERFSLILESASTNQTSMYLCASSLVVGQLSYNEQFFGPGTRLTVL.

This clonotype was seen more than once but under ten times. The rearrangement uses TRBV2 and TRBJ2-1; TRBD2 agrees at 10 bases. With V trimmed by 6 bases and J by 7 bases, 18 bases remained unmatched. This CDR3 comprises 18 residues. Per the germline V gene, CDR1 is SNHLY and CDR2 is FYNNEI. CDR3 bases: TGTGCCAGCAGCGGGCTAGCGGGAGCCGCATCAGTGACTAATGAGCAGTTCTTC. Encoded protein: CASSGLAGAASVTNEQFF.

In this sample, this clonotype turned up a few times. The V call is TRBV11-2, the J call TRBJ2-7; 8 bases are shared with TRBD1. The V gene end was trimmed by 5 bases and the J gene end by 0 bases; junction bases not matched to a gene: 6. This CDR3 comprises 15 residues. The germline V gene encodes CDR1 SGHAT and CDR2 FQNNGV. In DNA, the CDR3 is TGTGCCAGCAGCGACCGGACAGGGAGCTCCTACGAGCAGTACTTC. Its protein product is CASSDRTGSSYEQYF.

The V gene is TRBV27, the J gene TRBJ1-5; D uncertain. CDR3 length equals 14 residues. Germline CDR1 reads MNHEY; CDR2 reads SMNVEV (reference sequence). Trimming cost V 5 bases and J 0 bases, with 8 bases left between them. CDR3 loop: CASSPSYSNQPQHF. The CDR3 nucleotides are TGTGCCAGCAGTCCCTCATATAGCAATCAGCCCCAGCATTTT.

The chain couples TRBV9 to TRBJ2-2; D is possibly TRBD1 or TRBD2 (5 bases each). Trimming removed 3 bases at V and 2 bases at J, with 26 bases between. Germline V gene sequence: CDR1 SGDLS, CDR2 YYNGEE. The CDR3 is made up of 20 amino acids. The CDR3 is CASSATSAFAGTINTGELFF. The CDR3 DNA reads as TGTGCCAGCAGCGCTACGTCGGCTTTCGCAGGGACGATAAACACCGGGGAGCTGTTTTTT.